The clone carrying this T cell receptor (beta chain) was seen many times. What it binds is not known. Trimming removed 8 bases at V and 7 bases at J, with 10 bases between. Per the germline V gene, CDR1 is SGHRS and CDR2 is YFSETQ. The CDR3 extends over 11 amino acids. The data belong to a study of identical twins. cDNA molecules carried unique molecular identifiers, and template switching added a universal primer site. One entry per CDR3 protein results from TCRdb running MiXCR on the 5' RACE reads. The table lists 450,000 to 600,000 distinct CDR3 sequences, around 24% of them singletons. Study findings and constraints: The study found excess low generation probability among twin-shared out-of-frame alpha sequences.

These data are also associated with another study on yellow fever vaccine responses in identical twins.

This rearrangement joins TRBV5-1 to TRBJ2-1; the D gene could be TRBD1 or TRBD2 (5 bases each). What was sequenced was CD4+ T cells sorted from blood. The TCR was taken from a woman aged 18-30 years in good health. This chain's CDR3 is CASSGGNEQFF. CDR3 DNA sequence: TGCGCCAGTAGTGGGGGAAATGAGCAGTTCTTC.